The 27 T cell receptor beta chains listed next were all sequenced from one sample in a study of T-cell memory formation after mild COVID-19. Each CDR3 protein gets one entry after TCRdb re-called the 5' RACE reads with MiXCR. The repertoire has 500,000 to 550,000 distinct CDR3 sequences, about 20% of them found once; the top ten carry approximately 13%. Sequences were obtained from PBMCs or a T cell subset sorted from them (not recorded which). The receptors were sampled from an adult woman who had mild COVID-19 (a few samples of this study predate the infection). Cell type and time point are not known.

The chain couples TRBV29-1 to TRBJ2-1; D not certain. The CDR3 covers 12 residues. V lost 2 bases and J lost 4, with 6 bases in between. Germline V gene lookup returns CDR1 SQVTM and CDR2 ANQGSEA. CDR3 sequence (DNA): TGCAGCGTTGAAAAAGAGTACAATGAGCAGTTCTTC. Translation: CSVEKEYNEQFF.

CDR3 in amino acids: CASTTVGLNEQFF. The CDR3 DNA reads as TGTGCCAGCACGACCGTCGGTCTAAATGAGCAGTTCTTC. This chain links TRBV2 with TRBJ2-1; no reliable D call. Germline values: CDR1 SNHLY, CDR2 FYNNEI. The CDR3 extends over 13 amino acids. The ends were cut back, 7 bases at V and 7 bases at J, with 14 bases in the middle.

This clonotype occurred a few times. The gene calls are TRBV5-6 and TRBJ1-1; 12 bases are a match to TRBD1. This CDR3 comprises 15 residues. Germline V gene data show CDR1 as SGHDT and CDR2 as YYEEEE. The V and J ends lost 2 bases and 8 bases, in that order; junction bases with no gene match: 7. The CDR3 bases are TGTGCCAGCAGCTTTAGGGACAGGGGGCTACAAGAAGCTTTCTTT. Residues: CASSFRDRGLQEAFF. Variable domain in full (rest from reference TRBV5-6 and TRBJ1-1): DAGVTQSPTHLIKTRGQQVTLRCSPKSGHDTVSWYQQALGQGPQFIFQYYEEEERQRGNFPDRFSGHQFPNYSSELNVNALLLGDSALYLCASSFRDRGLQEAFFGQGTRLTVV.

The chain employs TRBV3-1 and TRBJ1-1, with 11 bases lining up with TRBD1. CDR1 and CDR2 (germline): LGHDT, YNNKEL (reference sequence). This CDR3 is 15 amino acids long. V dropped 5 bases and J dropped 5; count of bases not matched to a gene: 7. The CDR3 spells CASSFPGQGVTEAFF. DNA for the CDR3: TGTGCCAGCAGCTTCCCGGGACAGGGGGTAACTGAAGCTTTCTTT.

This chain uses TRBV7-9 with TRBJ1-2; D is unresolved. Deletions cut 5 bases from V and 6 bases from J, with 13 bases between. The CDR3 sequence is 13 residues long. Germline V lookup: CDR1 SEHNR, CDR2 FQNEAQ (reference sequence). For the CDR3, the DNA is TGTGCCAGCAGCCCTACGGAAAGTGATGGCTACACCTTC. As protein: CASSPTESDGYTF.

This clonotype showed up many times. The V gene is TRBV7-2, the J gene TRBJ2-5, with unresolved D. Per the germline V gene, CDR1 is SGHTA and CDR2 is FQGNSA. CDR3 length equals 13 residues. With 1 base removed from V and 4 bases from J, the gap between germline ends came to 7 bases. The CDR3 is CASSLGAVETQYF. DNA for the CDR3: TGTGCCAGCAGCTTAGGGGCCGTAGAGACCCAGTACTTC.

The chain employs TRBV7-9 and TRBJ2-2, with 8 bases identical to TRBD1. The V segment lost 4 bases and the J segment 0 bases; nucleotides outside the gene matches: 7. The CDR3 has 17 amino acids. In germline, CDR1 is SEHNR, CDR2 FQNEAQ (reference sequence). The CDR3 loop is CASSSLPGGTNTGELFF. The CDR3 DNA is TGTGCCAGCAGCTCTTTACCAGGGGGCACGAACACCGGGGAGCTGTTTTTT.

V and J are TRBV5-1 and TRBJ2-5; D perhaps matches TRBD1 (6 bases). With 2 bases removed from V and 2 bases from J, the gap between germline ends came to 13 bases. The V gene's germline CDR1 is SGHRS and CDR2 YFSETQ. The CDR3 sequence is 15 residues long. This CDR3 is CASSFLSGDQETQYF. The CDR3 DNA follows: TGCGCCAGCAGCTTCCTATCAGGGGATCAAGAGACCCAGTACTTC.

This clonotype appeared a few times. This chain links TRBV7-6 with TRBJ1-5; D unresolved. Trimming took 3 bases from V and 3 from J, leaving 12 bases between them. There are 15 residues in the CDR3. Germline values: CDR1 SGHVS, CDR2 FNYEAQ. The CDR3 DNA reads as TGTGCCAGCAGCTTGGTGGGTGGTATCAATCAGCCCCAGCATTTT. Translation gives CASSLVGGINQPQHF.

DNA of the CDR3: TGCAGTGCTAGAGATATAGCGGGGGGCCTTGGGAATGAGCAGTTCTTC. As protein: CSARDIAGGLGNEQFF. This rearrangement joins TRBV20-1 to TRBJ2-1, with TRBD2 matching 10 bases. Germline V gene lookup returns CDR1 DFQATT and CDR2 SNEGSKA (reference sequence). Losses at the gene ends were 0 bases for V and 7 bases for J; bases not matched to a gene: 9. CDR3 length: 16 residues.

The chain links TRBV4-2 to TRBJ2-3, with TRBD2 identical over 10 bases. The germline gives CDR1 LGHNA, CDR2 YNFKEQ. There are 16 residues in the CDR3. Unmatched junction bases numbered 5, after V lost 0 bases and J lost 5 bases. The CDR3 DNA reads as TGTGCCAGCAGCCAAGAGCCTAGCGGGAGTGTAGATACGCAGTATTTT. It specifies CASSQEPSGSVDTQYF.

This clonotype was found a few times. The J gene is TRBJ2-2, the V gene TRBV7-2; D remains ambiguous. Germline V gives CDR1 SGHTA, CDR2 FQGNSA. The CDR3 contains 15 residues. V was clipped by 5 bases and J by 5 bases, with 15 bases between them. CDR3 DNA: TGTGCCAGCAGCCTCCCCGGACCATCGACCGGGGAGCTGTTTTTT. It encodes CASSLPGPSTGELFF.

The genes are TRBV4-2 and TRBJ2-7; perhaps TRBD2 as D (5 bases). V lost 5 bases to trimming and J lost 0 bases, with 14 bases between them. The CDR3 runs 15 residues. Looked up from germline, CDR1 is LGHNA and CDR2 is YNFKEQ. The CDR3 sequence is CASSFTLGLSYEQYF. In nucleotides, the CDR3 is TGTGCCAGCAGCTTCACTCTTGGACTCTCCTACGAGCAGTACTTC.

The chain employs TRBV4-1 and TRBJ2-3; no firm D call. V dropped 0 bases and J dropped 6 bases, with 7 bases sitting between them. The CDR3 consists of 13 residues. Germline V gene data show CDR1 as MGHRA and CDR2 as YSYEKL. The CDR3 nucleotides read TGCGCCAGCAGCCAAGACGACGGGGATACGCAGTATTTT. It yields the protein CASSQDDGDTQYF.

This clonotype was seen a few times. This CDR3 is CASSLYGSGSTGDTQYF. The CDR3 region has the DNA TGTGCCAGCAGCTTATACGGGAGCGGGTCCACAGGAGATACGCAGTATTTT. The chain carries TRBV7-9 and TRBJ2-3; possible D gene TRBD2, 6 bases. CDR1 SEHNR and CDR2 FQNEAQ come from the germline V gene (reference sequence). V was clipped by 2 bases and J by 5 bases, with 20 bases between them. The CDR3 totals 17 residues.

The V gene is TRBV5-4, the J gene TRBJ1-2; 11 bases are shared with TRBD1. The CDR3 has 18 residues. The V gene end was trimmed by 3 bases and the J gene end by 0 bases; junction bases not matched to a gene: 10. Germline V gene data show CDR1 as SGHNT and CDR2 as YYREEE (reference sequence). Here the CDR3 DNA reads TGTGCCAGCAGCTCCCCCGATCGGACAGGGGGCACTAACTATGGCTACACCTTC. As protein: CASSSPDRTGGTNYGYTF.

The chain uses TRBV12-3 or TRBV12-4 and TRBJ2-3; 13 bases match TRBD2. Trimming at V came to 4 bases and at J to 1 base, leaving 5 bases not matched to a gene. CDR3 size: 17 residues. CDR3 residues: CASSSGGLAGGTDTQYF. DNA of the CDR3: TGTGCCAGCAGTTCGGGAGGACTAGCGGGAGGCACAGATACGCAGTATTTT.

In its sample, this clonotype was seen once. The chain has TRBV12-3 or TRBV12-4 and TRBJ2-7; 7 bases align to TRBD1. The CDR3 length is 14 residues. J lost 2 bases, V lost 6 bases, and 7 bases had no gene match. The CDR3 coding sequence is TGTGCCAGCAGATGGACAGGCGATCCCTACGAGCAGTACTTC. Translation gives CASRWTGDPYEQYF.

This clonotype has only a few counts. V and J are TRBV2 and TRBJ1-6, with D tentatively TRBD1 (6 bases). Trimming left V 9 bases short and J 8 bases short, with 17 bases between. In germline, CDR1 is SNHLY, CDR2 FYNNEI. The length of the CDR3 is 14 residues. CDR3 DNA: TGTGCCAGTCGTGGACAGTTTCGGGATTCACCCCTCCACTTT. This encodes CASRGQFRDSPLHF.

This clonotype was counted a few times. V is TRBV7-9 and J is TRBJ2-3, with 8 nucleotides matching TRBD2. The germline CDR1 and CDR2 sequences are SEHNR and FQNEAQ (reference sequence). V gave up 5 bases and J gave up 5 bases; unmatched junction bases: 12. The CDR3 is 16 amino acids. CDR3 in amino acids: CASSPVSREEGDTQYF. For the CDR3, the DNA is TGTGCCAGCAGCCCTGTTTCGCGGGAGGAGGGAGATACGCAGTATTTT.

The V call is TRBV12-3 or TRBV12-4, the J call TRBJ2-7; D unclear. The CDR3 contains 13 residues. Deletions cut 1 base from V and 3 bases from J, with 7 bases between. The DNA for the CDR3 is TGTGCCAGCAGTTTAGAGGTTATCTACGAGCAGTACTTC. It encodes CASSLEVIYEQYF.

In its sample, this clonotype was seen a few times. The chain combines TRBV29-1 with TRBJ2-5; 8 bases fit TRBD1. Germline V gene sequence: CDR1 SQVTM, CDR2 ANQGSEA. This CDR3 spans 13 amino acids. V shed 4 bases and J 5 bases; nucleotides not matched to a gene: 6. Here the CDR3 reads CSVVPGGPETQYF. The CDR3 region has the DNA TGCAGCGTTGTTCCAGGGGGCCCGGAGACCCAGTACTTC.

The rearrangement links TRBV5-8 to TRBJ1-1; the match to TRBD1 covers 8 bases. The CDR3 sequence is 16 residues long. With V trimmed by 5 bases and J by 6 bases, 15 bases remained unmatched. Germline V gene sequence: CDR1 SGHTS, CDR2 YDEGEE. CDR3 coding DNA: TGTGCCAGCAGTCTGCTCCAATCCGGGACAGGATCTGAAGCTTTCTTT. Protein product: CASSLLQSGTGSEAFF.

This clonotype was seen more than once but under ten times. The chain combines TRBV20-1 with TRBJ2-3; 7 bases map to TRBD2. The CDR3 runs to 15 residues. The V gene's germline CDR1 is DFQATT and CDR2 SNEGSKA (reference sequence). V lost 0 bases, J lost 2 bases, and 5 bases stayed unmatched. The CDR3 here is CSARDGTMNTDTQYF. CDR3 DNA: TGCAGTGCTAGAGATGGGACTATGAACACAGATACGCAGTATTTT.

This clonotype was observed a handful of times. The chain combines TRBV5-1 with TRBJ2-3; TRBD2 aligns across 10 bases. This CDR3 has 15 amino acids. Losses at the gene ends were 4 bases for V and 2 bases for J; bases not matched to a gene: 4. Germline V lookup: CDR1 SGHRS, CDR2 YFSETQ. CDR3 residues: CASSSSGGPTDTQYF. CDR3 DNA: TGCGCCAGCAGCAGTAGCGGGGGGCCCACAGATACGCAGTATTTT. Looking up the rest from reference TRBV5-1 and TRBJ2-3 gives the full variable domain: KAGVTQTPRYLIKTRGQQVTLSCSPISGHRSVSWYQQTPGQGLQFLFEYFSETQRNKGNFPGRFSGRQFSNSRSEMNVSTLELGDSALYLCASSSSGGPTDTQYFGPGTRLTVL.

This clonotype was picked up a small number of times. This chain connects TRBV29-1 to TRBJ2-1, with D perhaps matching TRBD2 (5 bases). Trimming pared 6 bases from V and 1 base from J, leaving 10 bases between. The CDR3 loop spans 13 amino acids. Germline lookup yields CDR1 SQVTM and CDR2 ANQGSEA. Written as DNA, the CDR3 is TGCAGCGTAATCCGGAGGTCCTACAATGAGCAGTTCTTC. As protein: CSVIRRSYNEQFF.

In this sample, this clonotype turned up a few times. J is TRBJ2-3 and V is TRBV19; D unclear. The length of the CDR3 is 15 residues. V was pared by 4 bases and J by 6 bases, with 17 bases between. CDR1 and CDR2 (germline): LNHDA, SQIVND (reference sequence). The CDR3 loop is CASSTQQLGVDTQYF. CDR3 DNA: TGTGCCAGTAGTACCCAACAGTTAGGAGTCGATACGCAGTATTTT.